This is a list of T cell receptor beta chains from one sample in a study of T-cell reconstitution after alpha-beta-depleted transplantation in children. TCRdb ran MiXCR on the PCR reads and lists one entry per CDR3 protein. The table lists hundreds of thousands of distinct CDR3 sequences, 15% to 20% of them singletons. Source: PBMCs, mostly from graft donor cells, taken 360 days after TCRalphabeta/CD19-depleted stem cell transplant. The receptors originated from a male patient between 2 and 15 years old who had a stem cell transplant for acute lymphoblastic leukemia, so the T cells may come from the graft donor. The CDR3 runs from the conserved cysteine through the conserved F or W. The order of the fields is V gene, J gene, D gene, clone size, CDR3 protein, CDR3 DNA. A D gene is named only where the DNA matches it firmly. Part of the rows lack a size; the others show once, few, many or a class for expanded clones.

>TRBV7-8|TRBJ2-7|TRBD1|many
CASSLRDRALYEQYF
TGTGCCAGCAGCCTCCGGGACAGGGCACTATACGAGCAGTACTTC
>TRBV4-1|TRBJ2-3|TRBD2|many
CASGLAGITDTQYF
TGCGCCAGCGGACTAGCGGGGATCACAGATACGCAGTATTTT
>TRBV4-3|TRBJ2-7|.|many
CASSQDFFYEQYF
TGCGCCAGCAGCCAAGATTTCTTCTACGAGCAGTACTTC
>TRBV7-9|TRBJ2-5|.|.
CASSFEGATKETQYF
TGTGCCAGCAGCTTCGAAGGGGCAACCAAAGAGACCCAGTACTTC
>TRBV7-7|TRBJ2-2|.|.
CASSLGPGGELFF
TGTGCTAGCAGCTTAGGGCCAGGCGGGGAGCTGTTTTTT
>TRBV12-3/TRBV12-4|TRBJ2-1|.|.
CASSPSAGIEQFF
TGTGCCAGCAGCCCTTCTGCTGGCATCGAGCAGTTCTTC
>TRBV4-3|TRBJ2-7|.|.
CASSQDLYEQYF
TGCGCCAGCAGCCAAGACCTTTACGAGCAGTACTTC
>TRBV20-1|TRBJ2-1|.|.
CSARRSDNEQFF
TGCAGTGCTAGACGATCAGACAATGAGCAGTTCTTC
>TRBV5-1|TRBJ2-2|.|.
CASNQRGSLNTGELFF
TGCGCCAGTAACCAGAGAGGGAGCCTGAACACCGGGGAGCTGTTTTTT
>TRBV6-2/TRBV6-3|TRBJ2-6|.|.
CASRRTGPGANVLTF
TGTGCCAGCAGACGAACAGGGCCTGGGGCCAACGTCCTGACTTTC
>TRBV30|TRBJ2-1|.|.
CAWTLSGPYNEQFF
TGTGCCTGGACCCTAAGCGGCCCCTACAATGAGCAGTTCTTC
>TRBV7-2|TRBJ2-5|.|.
CASSSLQETQYF
TGTGCCAGCAGCTCCCTTCAAGAGACCCAGTACTTC
>TRBV4-3|TRBJ2-5|TRBD1|few
CASSQGDRQETQYF
TGCGCCAGCAGCCAAGGGGACAGGCAAGAGACCCAGTACTTC
>TRBV12-3/TRBV12-4|TRBJ2-7|.|many
CASLQTRDYEQYF
TGTGCCAGCCTTCAAACTAGAGACTACGAGCAGTACTTC
>TRBV4-3|TRBJ2-1|.|few
CASSHRLESPNEQFF
TGCGCCAGCAGCCATCGACTAGAGAGCCCCAATGAGCAGTTCTTC
>TRBV28|TRBJ1-6|TRBD1|.
CASSSETGKGNSPLHF
TGTGCCAGCAGTTCCGAGACAGGGAAAGGAAATTCACCCCTCCACTTT
>TRBV9|TRBJ2-1|TRBD1|many
CASSATGANEQFF
TGTGCCAGCAGCGCCACAGGGGCCAATGAGCAGTTCTTC
>TRBV7-9|TRBJ1-4|TRBD1|.
CASSNPRQGEKLFF
TGTGCCAGCAGCAACCCTCGACAGGGGGAAAAACTGTTTTTT
>TRBV3-1|TRBJ2-3|.|.
CASSYTRVGGSGTDTQYF
TGTGCCAGCAGCTATACCCGGGTAGGAGGAAGCGGAACAGATACGCAGTATTTT
>TRBV4-1|TRBJ2-1|TRBD2|few
CASSQGGLESYNEQFF
TGCGCCAGCAGCCAGGGCGGACTAGAATCCTACAATGAGCAGTTCTTC
>TRBV27|TRBJ2-1|.|.
CASSLGGWGNEQFF
TGTGCCAGCAGCCTAGGGGGTTGGGGGAATGAGCAGTTCTTC
>TRBV18|TRBJ1-2|.|.
CASSPFRQDLYGYTF
TGTGCCAGCTCACCATTTAGACAAGACCTCTATGGCTACACCTTC